The entry that follows covers one TCR beta chain sequence. The V gene's germline CDR1 is PRHDT and CDR2 FYEKMQ (reference sequence). This CDR3 contains 16 residues. Germline trimming cut 6 bases from V and 8 bases from J; bases unmatched to any gene: 13. This entry is derived from a study of blood T cell repertoires in COVID-19. In the study overall: Sources were T cells, B-cell-depleted T cells, or PBMCs; the material itself was cDNA or gDNA.

In the authors' methods: Estimation of nucleated cell counts relied on the amplification of reference gene primers. Sequenced by immunoSEQ multiplex PCR; TCRdb stores in-frame clones only, minus some. The V and J calls and clone size were taken over from that table, and D and trimming were inferred from the DNA. The sample holds approximately 330,000 clones, approximately 83% seen once. The rearrangement joins TRBV13 to TRBJ1-4; 9 bases are a match to TRBD1. Material for sequencing was PBMCs or T cells enriched from blood (not recorded which). This TCR came from a woman in her forties with acute COVID-19. This chain's CDR3 is CASSLRSGTGSEKLFF. CDR3 nucleotide sequence: TGTGCCAGCAGTTTAAGATCCGGGACAGGGAGCGAAAAACTGTTTTTT.